The table lists the clone carrying this T cell receptor (beta chain) with a few counts. Its antigen is unidentified. Each CDR3 protein gets one entry after TCRdb re-called the RT-PCR reads with MiXCR. The table shows about 160,000 distinct CDR3 sequences, with around a tenth occurring only once. The data originate from a study of response to subunit inactivated influenza vaccine. Per germline, CDR1 MDHEN and CDR2 SYDVKM. The CDR3 has 14 residues. With V trimmed by 6 bases and J by 4 bases, 3 bases remained unmatched. Study-level points and caveats: Only a handful of new T cells, the authors suggested, are recruited with each seasonal influenza vaccination.

Sequencing used CD8+ T cells sorted from PBMCs, obtained less than 30 months after vaccination. This receptor was obtained from a man between 50 and 75 years old who received an inactivated influenza vaccine. The chain has TRBV28 and TRBJ2-5, with 12 bases aligning to TRBD2. The CDR3 is CASRTSGGRETQYF. Here the CDR3 DNA reads TGTGCCAGCAGGACTAGCGGGGGCAGAGAGACCCAGTACTTC.